The next 26 T cell receptor beta chains were all read from a single sample in a study of vaccination and CD4 T cells after COVID-19. Which antigens these TCRs recognize remains unknown. Sequencing of cultured CD4+ T cell DNA used the Oncomine TCR Beta short-read assay. TCRdb fed the PCR reads into MiXCR, producing one record per CDR3 protein. The sample contains approximately 20,000 distinct CDR3 sequences, under 75% of which appear only once. Sample treatment: roughly 11-day PBMC culture with coronavirus spike peptide pools or control peptides (ViraFEST assay). The specimen sequenced was CD4+ T cells from blood, cultured in vitro. These receptors all come from a human donor who had recovered from COVID-19.

The genes are TRBV15 and TRBJ2-7; TRBD1 aligns across 7 bases. Germline V gene sequence: CDR1 LNHNV, CDR2 YYDKDF (reference sequence). Unmatched junction bases numbered 4, after V lost 6 bases and J lost 2 bases. CDR3 length: 13 amino acids. The CDR3, as DNA: TGTGCCACCAGGAATACAGGGGCCTACGAGCAGTACTTC. As protein: CATRNTGAYEQYF.

The genes are TRBV20-1 and TRBJ2-3; 8 bases fit TRBD2. The V and J ends lost 0 bases and 4 bases, in that order; junction bases with no gene match: 6. Germline assignment: CDR1 DFQATT and CDR2 SNEGSKA (reference sequence). CDR3 length equals 15 residues. The CDR3, as DNA: TGCAGTGCTAGAGAGGTAGCGGGACGGGCAGATACGCAGTATTTT. Its translation: CSAREVAGRADTQYF.

The chain employs TRBV7-2 and TRBJ1-5; D is ambiguous. There are 12 residues in the CDR3. Per the germline V gene, CDR1 is SGHTA and CDR2 is FQGNSA. V lost 5 bases, J lost 9 bases, and 11 bases lay in between. CDR3 amino acids: CASSTQERPQHF. In nucleotides, the CDR3 is TGTGCCAGCAGCACCCAGGAGAGGCCCCAGCATTTT.

The gene calls are TRBV28 and TRBJ2-2; 9 positions match TRBD2. The CDR3 totals 17 residues. V trimming: 6 bases; J trimming: 4 bases; junction bases outside the gene matches: 12. The germline V gene has CDR1 MDHEN and CDR2 SYDVKM. CDR3 sequence (DNA): TGTGCCAGCAGGACGACTAGCGGTTCCCCGAGCACCGGGGAGCTGTTTTTT. Its translation: CASRTTSGSPSTGELFF.

This rearrangement joins TRBV7-8 to TRBJ1-5; the match to TRBD1 covers 7 bases. The CDR3 is 18 residues long. The germline V gene has CDR1 SGHVS and CDR2 FQNEAQ. The V and J ends lost 0 bases and 4 bases, in that order; junction bases with no gene match: 12. The CDR3 protein is CASSLAGRQGSRNQPQHF. The DNA for the CDR3 is TGTGCCAGCAGCTTAGCTGGCAGACAGGGATCGAGGAATCAGCCCCAGCATTTT.

This clonotype was seen a few times. The rearrangement uses TRBV27 and TRBJ1-2; D perhaps matches TRBD1 (5 bases). This CDR3 is built from 14 residues. V gave up 6 bases and J gave up 4 bases, with 15 bases separating them. The germline V gene has CDR1 MNHEY and CDR2 SMNVEV (reference sequence). The CDR3 loop reads CASRPLGTAYGYTF. CDR3 coding DNA: TGTGCCAGCAGGCCCCTCGGGACGGCCTATGGCTACACCTTC.

This clonotype was seen once. CDR3 coding DNA: TGTGCCAGCAGCTTCGGGAGGGACTATGGCTACACCTTC. This gives the protein CASSFGRDYGYTF. The chain joins TRBV7-8 to TRBJ1-2; no definite D call. CDR3 length: 13 residues. Trimming removed 3 bases at V and 3 bases at J, with 8 bases between. CDR1 is SGHVS, CDR2 FQNEAQ, per germline.

This rearrangement joins TRBV2 to TRBJ2-5, with TRBD1 identical over 7 bases. CDR3 size: 13 residues. Losses at the gene ends were 7 bases for V and 3 bases for J; bases not matched to a gene: 5. The germline V gene encodes CDR1 SNHLY and CDR2 FYNNEI. CDR3 sequence: CASTRDREETQYF. CDR3 bases: TGTGCCAGCACAAGGGACAGAGAAGAGACCCAGTACTTC.

This clonotype has just one count. This chain links TRBV7-6 with TRBJ1-6, with TRBD1 as a possible D gene (6 bases). V shed 0 bases and J shed 6 bases, with 12 bases lying between them. Germline V gene sequence: CDR1 SGHVS, CDR2 FNYEAQ. This CDR3 spans 16 amino acids. CDR3 coding DNA: TGTGCCAGCAGCTTAGCGTCAGGGGTCACTAATTCACCCCTCCACTTT. Its translation: CASSLASGVTNSPLHF.

J is TRBJ2-3 and V is TRBV7-9; 13 positions agree with TRBD2. The junction had 3 bases not matched to a gene; V was cut back by 2 bases and J by 4 bases. This CDR3 spans 16 amino acids. CDR1 is SEHNR and CDR2 is FQNEAQ in the germline V gene (reference sequence). The CDR3 loop is CASSLTSGRAADTQYF. The DNA for the CDR3 is TGTGCCAGCAGCTTAACTAGCGGGAGGGCCGCAGATACGCAGTATTTT.

The V gene is TRBV20-1, the J gene TRBJ1-5; unclear D gene. Trimming pared 8 bases from V and 9 bases from J, leaving 20 bases between. Germline V lookup: CDR1 DFQATT, CDR2 SNEGSKA (reference sequence). This CDR3 spans 13 amino acids. The CDR3: CSTRELGKRPQHF. The DNA of the CDR3 is TGCAGTACCCGGGAGCTTGGTAAGCGGCCCCAGCATTTT.

The genes are TRBV27 and TRBJ1-5; D gene unclear. Trimming stripped 1 base from V and 3 bases from J, with 10 bases between. The germline CDR1 and CDR2 sequences are MNHEY and SMNVEV (reference sequence). This CDR3 is built from 15 residues. DNA for the CDR3: TGTGCCAGCAGTTTATATCGGGCAGCCAATCAGCCCCAGCATTTT. Its translation is CASSLYRAANQPQHF.

V gene TRBV7-2 combines with J gene TRBJ2-5; TRBD2 matches 9 bases. The germline gives CDR1 SGHTA, CDR2 FQGNSA. The trim removed 2 bases at V and 5 bases at J, leaving 6 bases unmatched. This CDR3 has 15 amino acids. This CDR3 reads CASSLSNSGSETQYF. CDR3 bases: TGTGCCAGCAGCTTATCTAATAGCGGGAGCGAGACCCAGTACTTC.

The chain has TRBV6-2 or TRBV6-3 and TRBJ1-2; no clear D gene. V was shortened by 2 bases and J by 7 bases, with 5 bases between the two germline ends. CDR1 and CDR2 from the germline V gene are MNHEY and SVGEGT. This CDR3 has 11 residues. CDR3 sequence reads: CASSYGAGYTF. In nucleotides, the CDR3 is TGTGCCAGCAGTTACGGTGCTGGCTACACCTTC.

This clonotype has more than one count but fewer than ten. The chain carries TRBV6-1 and TRBJ2-2; 8 bases are shared with TRBD1. J was trimmed by 5 bases and V by 4 bases; bases with no gene match: 6. This CDR3 comprises 15 residues. Looked up from germline, CDR1 is MNHNS and CDR2 is SASEGT. CDR3 residues: CASSGQGAGTGELFF. In nucleotides, the CDR3 is TGTGCCAGCAGTGGGCAGGGGGCGGGGACCGGGGAGCTGTTTTTT.

CDR3 nucleotide sequence: TGCAGTGCTAGAGGGACCCAGGGGCCAGCCTACAATGAGCAGTTCTTC. Protein: CSARGTQGPAYNEQFF. The rearrangement joins TRBV20-1 to TRBJ2-1; D is perhaps TRBD1 (6 bases). Between the trimmed V and J ends, which lost 1 base and 2 bases, there was a span of 15 bases. This CDR3 is 16 amino acids long. The germline V gene has CDR1 DFQATT and CDR2 SNEGSKA (reference sequence).

The chain recombines TRBV2 with TRBJ1-6; D perhaps matches TRBD1 (5 bases). Germline CDR1 and CDR2: SNHLY and FYNNEI. The CDR3 is made up of 16 amino acids. V was shortened by 7 bases and J by 0 bases, with 13 bases between the two germline ends. CDR3 bases: TGTGCCAGCACCCAGGGCGGTAGCTCCTATAATTCACCCCTCCACTTT. Its translation: CASTQGGSSYNSPLHF.

The CDR3 DNA follows: TGTGCCAGCAGTTACGGGGGGACGACAGATACGCAGTATTTT. Protein product: CASSYGGTTDTQYF. This sequence joins TRBV6-5 and TRBJ2-3; D is perhaps TRBD2 (6 bases). V was shortened by 2 bases and J by 3 bases, with 9 bases between the two germline ends. The CDR3 loop spans 14 amino acids. From germline, CDR1 is MNHEY and CDR2 SVGAGI.

J is TRBJ2-7 and V is TRBV4-1; 8 nucleotides align to TRBD1. The V and J ends lost 2 bases and 3 bases, in that order; junction bases with no gene match: 6. This CDR3 comprises 15 residues. From germline, CDR1 is MGHRA and CDR2 YSYEKL. The CDR3 region is CASSQTDRVGYEQYF. CDR3 DNA: TGCGCCAGCAGCCAAACGGACAGGGTGGGCTACGAGCAGTACTTC.

This clonotype came up a few times. The rearrangement joins TRBV11-3 to TRBJ2-1; TRBD2 matches 14 bases. V dropped 6 bases and J dropped 8; count of bases not matched to a gene: 0. Germline V CDR1 and CDR2: SGHNT, YENEEA. There are 13 residues in the CDR3. CDR3 region: CASRGLAGDEQFF. CDR3 coding DNA: TGTGCCAGCAGGGGACTAGCGGGAGATGAGCAGTTCTTC.

V and J are TRBV29-1 and TRBJ1-2; a weak D match, TRBD1 (6 bases). Germline CDR1 is SQVTM and CDR2 is ANQGSEA. Trimming stripped 3 bases from V and 2 bases from J, with 16 bases between. This CDR3 comprises 15 residues. Here the CDR3 reads CSVDRDRTANYGYTF. CDR3 coding DNA: TGCAGCGTTGATCGAGACAGGACTGCCAACTATGGCTACACCTTC.

A few counts support this clonotype. The chain joins TRBV20-1 to TRBJ2-6, with D uncertain. This CDR3 contains 16 residues. V lost 1 base and J lost 0, with 10 bases in between. Germline V lookup: CDR1 DFQATT, CDR2 SNEGSKA (reference sequence). The CDR3 DNA reads as TGCAGTGCTAGAGGGGCGAGAAGCTCTGGGGCCAACGTCCTGACTTTC. Translated: CSARGARSSGANVLTF.

This chain uses TRBV6-1 with TRBJ2-2; D is possibly TRBD2 (6 bases). Germline V CDR1 and CDR2: MNHNS, SASEGT. This CDR3 comprises 15 residues. V dropped 10 bases and J dropped 4 bases, with 19 bases sitting between them. The CDR3 spells CAILRERTVTGELFF. The CDR3 DNA is TGTGCCATCCTTCGGGAGAGGACCGTCACCGGGGAGCTGTTTTTT.

The rearrangement links TRBV25-1 to TRBJ1-4, with D possibly TRBD1 on 6 matching bases. Trimming removed 1 base at V and 5 bases at J, with 20 bases between. The CDR3 loop spans 18 amino acids. Germline CDR1 reads MGHDK; CDR2 reads SYGVNS. The DNA of the CDR3 is TGTGCCAGCAGTGAATCTCGGCCGGGGGGGGCGGTGAATGAAAAACTGTTTTTT. It yields the protein CASSESRPGGAVNEKLFF. Filled out from reference TRBV25-1 and TRBJ1-4, the complete variable domain reads EADIYQTPRYLVIGTGKKITLECSQTMGHDKMYWYQQDPGMELHLIHYSYGVNSTEKGDLSSESTVSRIRTEHFPLTLESARPSHTSQYLCASSESRPGGAVNEKLFFGSGTQLSVL.

The chain employs TRBV7-9 and TRBJ2-3; the D is unclear. V lost 11 bases to trimming and J lost 6 bases, with 18 bases between them. Germline-derived CDR1 and CDR2 are SEHNR and FQNEAQ (reference sequence). CDR3 length: 13 amino acids. The CDR3 loop is CAVSVSRVDTQYF. The CDR3 coding sequence is TGTGCCGTAAGCGTGTCTCGTGTGGATACGCAGTATTTT. The full variable domain, its missing parts supplied by reference TRBV7-9 and TRBJ2-3, is DTGVSQNPRHKITKRGQNVTFRCDPISEHNRLYWYRQTLGQGPEFLTYFQNEAQLEKSRLLSDRFSAERPKGSFSTLEIQRTEQGDSAMYLCAVSVSRVDTQYFGPGTRLTVL.

V and J are TRBV4-3 and TRBJ1-1; D uncertain. V shed 0 bases and J shed 4 bases, with 12 bases lying between them. The CDR3 is 15 residues long. Germline CDR1 and CDR2: LGHNA and YSLEER. The CDR3 sequence is CASSQEPSLLTEAFF. CDR3 coding DNA: TGCGCCAGCAGCCAAGAACCATCCCTCCTCACTGAAGCTTTCTTT.